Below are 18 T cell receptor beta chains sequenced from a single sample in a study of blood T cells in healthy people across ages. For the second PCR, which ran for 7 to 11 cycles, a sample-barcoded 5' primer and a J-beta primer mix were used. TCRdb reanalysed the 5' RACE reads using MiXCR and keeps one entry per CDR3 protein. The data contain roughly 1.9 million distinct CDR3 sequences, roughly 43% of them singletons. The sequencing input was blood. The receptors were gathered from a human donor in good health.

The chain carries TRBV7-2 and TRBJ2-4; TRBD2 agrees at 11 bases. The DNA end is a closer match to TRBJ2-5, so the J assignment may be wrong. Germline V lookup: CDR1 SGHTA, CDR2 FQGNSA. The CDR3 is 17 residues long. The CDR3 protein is CASSLAGLAGGFETQYF. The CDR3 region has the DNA TGTGCCAGCAGCTTAGCGGGGCTAGCGGGGGGCTTTGAGACCCAGTACTTC.

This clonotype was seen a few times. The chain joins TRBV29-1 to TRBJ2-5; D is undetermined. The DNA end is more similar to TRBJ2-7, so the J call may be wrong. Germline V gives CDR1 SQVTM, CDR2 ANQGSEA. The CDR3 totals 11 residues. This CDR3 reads CSVEIITEQYF. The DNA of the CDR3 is TGCAGCGTTGAAATCATTACCGAGCAGTACTTC.

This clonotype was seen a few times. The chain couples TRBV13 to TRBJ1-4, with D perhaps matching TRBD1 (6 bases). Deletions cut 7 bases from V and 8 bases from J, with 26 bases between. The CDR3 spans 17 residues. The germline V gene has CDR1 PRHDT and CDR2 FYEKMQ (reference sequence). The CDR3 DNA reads TGTGCCAGCACCAAATCCCCAATGGCACAGGGCGGCGAAAAACTGTTTTTT. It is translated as CASTKSPMAQGGEKLFF.

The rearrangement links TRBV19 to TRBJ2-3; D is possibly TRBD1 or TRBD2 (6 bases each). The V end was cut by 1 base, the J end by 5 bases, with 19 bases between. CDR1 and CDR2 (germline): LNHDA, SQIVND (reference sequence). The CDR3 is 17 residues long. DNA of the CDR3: TGTGCCAGTAGTATAGGTGAGGGGGGATCATATCAAGATACGCAGTATTTT. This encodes CASSIGEGGSYQDTQYF.

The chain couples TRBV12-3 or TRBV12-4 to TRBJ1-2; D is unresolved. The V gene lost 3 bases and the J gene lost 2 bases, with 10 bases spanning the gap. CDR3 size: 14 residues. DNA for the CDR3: TGTGCCAGCAGTTTCTTGGATAGGAACTATGGCTACACCTTC. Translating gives CASSFLDRNYGYTF.

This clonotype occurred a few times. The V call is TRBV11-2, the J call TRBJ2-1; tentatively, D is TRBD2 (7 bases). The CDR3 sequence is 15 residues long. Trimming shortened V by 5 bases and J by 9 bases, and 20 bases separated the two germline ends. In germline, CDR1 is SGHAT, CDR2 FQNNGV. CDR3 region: CASSLYGGQELEQFF. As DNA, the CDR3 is TGTGCCAGCAGCCTTTACGGGGGGCAGGAGCTTGAGCAGTTCTTC. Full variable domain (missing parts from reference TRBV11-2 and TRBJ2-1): EAGVAQSPRYKIIEKRQSVAFWCNPISGHATLYWYQQILGQGPKLLIQFQNNGVVDDSQLPKDRFSAERLKGVDSTLKIQPAKLEDSAVYLCASSLYGGQELEQFFGPGTRLTVL.

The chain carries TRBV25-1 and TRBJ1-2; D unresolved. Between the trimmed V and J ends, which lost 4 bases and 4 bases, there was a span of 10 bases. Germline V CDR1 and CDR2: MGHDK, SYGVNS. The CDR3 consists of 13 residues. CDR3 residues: CASSGEQLYGYTF. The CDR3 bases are TGTGCCAGCAGTGGGGAGCAGCTCTATGGCTACACCTTC.

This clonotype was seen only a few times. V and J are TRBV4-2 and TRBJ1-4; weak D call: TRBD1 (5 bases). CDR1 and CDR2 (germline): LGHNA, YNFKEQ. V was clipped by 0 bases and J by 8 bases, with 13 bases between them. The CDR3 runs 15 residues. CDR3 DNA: TGTGCCAGCAGCCAAGATATCGGGGGAGGAGAAAAACTGTTTTTT. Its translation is CASSQDIGGGEKLFF.

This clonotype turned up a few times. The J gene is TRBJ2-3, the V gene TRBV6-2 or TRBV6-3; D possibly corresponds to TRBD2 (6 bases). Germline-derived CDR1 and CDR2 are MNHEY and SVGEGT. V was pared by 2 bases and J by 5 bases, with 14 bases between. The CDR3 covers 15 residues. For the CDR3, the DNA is TGTGCCAGCAGTTACGTGGCTAGCGTAAGAGATACGCAGTATTTT. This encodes CASSYVASVRDTQYF.

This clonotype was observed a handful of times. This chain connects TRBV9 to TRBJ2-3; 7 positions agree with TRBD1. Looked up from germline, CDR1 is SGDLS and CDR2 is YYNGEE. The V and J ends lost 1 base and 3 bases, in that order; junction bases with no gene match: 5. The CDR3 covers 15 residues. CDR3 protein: CASSVRGRLTDTQYF. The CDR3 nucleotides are TGTGCCAGCAGCGTAAGGGGGCGTCTAACAGATACGCAGTATTTT. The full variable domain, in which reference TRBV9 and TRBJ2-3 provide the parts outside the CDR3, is DSGVTQTPKHLITATGQRVTLRCSPRSGDLSVYWYQQSLDQGLQFLIQYYNGEERAKGNILERFSAQQFPDLHSELNLSSLELGDSALYFCASSVRGRLTDTQYFGPGTRLTVL.

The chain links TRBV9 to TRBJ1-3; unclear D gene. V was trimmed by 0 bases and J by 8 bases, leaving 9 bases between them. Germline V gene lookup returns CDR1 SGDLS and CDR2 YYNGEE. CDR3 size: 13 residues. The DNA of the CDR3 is TGTGCCAGCAGCGTAGGAACTAGGGACACCATATATTTT. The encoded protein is CASSVGTRDTIYF.

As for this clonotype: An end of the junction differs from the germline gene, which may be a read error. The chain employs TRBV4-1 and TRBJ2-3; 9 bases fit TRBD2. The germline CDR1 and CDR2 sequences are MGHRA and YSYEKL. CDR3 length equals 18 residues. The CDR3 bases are TGCGCCAGCAGCCACGGGACTAGCTGGGAAGAGAGCACGGATACGCAGTATTTT. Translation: CASSHGTSWEESTDTQYF.

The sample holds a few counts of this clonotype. The CDR3 protein is CASSYAPGRELGEQYF. DNA for the CDR3: TGTGCCAGCAGTTACGCCCCAGGGCGGGAATTGGGCGAGCAGTACTTC. This sequence joins TRBV6-6 and TRBJ2-7; D is possibly TRBD2 (6 bases). Germline V CDR1 and CDR2: MNHNY, SVGAGI (reference sequence). CDR3 size: 16 residues. V lost 2 bases and J 6 bases, leaving 20 bases between the germline ends.

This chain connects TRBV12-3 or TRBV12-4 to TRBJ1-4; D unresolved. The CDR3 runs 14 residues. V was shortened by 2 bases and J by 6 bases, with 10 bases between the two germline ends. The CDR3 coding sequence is TGTGCCAGCAGTTTACAGGCTCGTGATGAAAAACTGTTTTTT. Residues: CASSLQARDEKLFF.

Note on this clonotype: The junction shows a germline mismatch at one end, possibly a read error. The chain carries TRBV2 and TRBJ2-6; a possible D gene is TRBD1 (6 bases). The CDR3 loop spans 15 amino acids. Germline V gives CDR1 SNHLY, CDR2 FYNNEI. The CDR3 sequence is CASSERGSGASVLTF. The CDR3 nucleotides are TGTGCCAGCAGTGAAAGGGGGTCTGGGGCCAGCGTCCTGACTTTC.

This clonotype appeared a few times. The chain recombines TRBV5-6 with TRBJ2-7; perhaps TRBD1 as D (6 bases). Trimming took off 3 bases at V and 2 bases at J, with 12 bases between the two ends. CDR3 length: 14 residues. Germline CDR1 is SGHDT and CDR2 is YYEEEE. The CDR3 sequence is CASSWTDLTYEQYF. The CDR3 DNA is TGTGCCAGCAGCTGGACAGATCTAACCTACGAGCAGTACTTC.

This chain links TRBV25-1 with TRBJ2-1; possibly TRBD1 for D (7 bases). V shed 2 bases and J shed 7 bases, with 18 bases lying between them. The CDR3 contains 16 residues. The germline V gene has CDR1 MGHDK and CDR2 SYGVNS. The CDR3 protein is CASSEGQGGRRNEQFF. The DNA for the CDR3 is TGTGCCAGCAGTGAAGGTCAGGGGGGCCGTCGAAATGAGCAGTTCTTC.

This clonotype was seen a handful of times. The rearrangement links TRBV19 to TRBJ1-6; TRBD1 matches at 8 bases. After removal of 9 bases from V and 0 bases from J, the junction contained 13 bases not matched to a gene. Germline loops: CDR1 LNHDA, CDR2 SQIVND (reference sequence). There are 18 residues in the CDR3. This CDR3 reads CASTGTGGSGSYNSPLHF. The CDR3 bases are TGTGCCAGCACGGGGACAGGAGGGTCGGGCTCCTATAATTCACCCCTCCACTTT.